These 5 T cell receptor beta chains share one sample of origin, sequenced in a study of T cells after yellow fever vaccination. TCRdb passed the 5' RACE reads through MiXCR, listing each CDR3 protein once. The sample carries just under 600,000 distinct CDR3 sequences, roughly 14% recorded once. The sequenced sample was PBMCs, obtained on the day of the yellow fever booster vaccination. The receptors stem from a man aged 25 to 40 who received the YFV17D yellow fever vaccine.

This CDR3 reads CASSTWAARAYNEQFF. CDR3 in DNA: TGTGCCAGCAGTACTTGGGCGGCCCGGGCCTACAATGAGCAGTTCTTC. The V gene is TRBV28, the J gene TRBJ2-1; D is undetermined. The CDR3 totals 16 residues. The germline gives CDR1 MDHEN, CDR2 SYDVKM. V was pared by 5 bases and J by 2 bases, with 16 bases between. The whole variable domain, filled in from reference TRBV28 and TRBJ2-1, reads DVKVTQSSRYLVKRTGEKVFLECVQDMDHENMFWYRQDPGLGLRLIYFSYDVKMKEKGDIPEGYSVSREKKERFSLILESASTNQTSMYLCASSTWAARAYNEQFFGPGTRLTVL.

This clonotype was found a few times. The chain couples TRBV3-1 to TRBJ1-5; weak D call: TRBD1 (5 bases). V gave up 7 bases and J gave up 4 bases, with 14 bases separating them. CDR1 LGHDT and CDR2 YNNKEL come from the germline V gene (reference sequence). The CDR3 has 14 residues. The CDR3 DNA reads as TGTGCCAGCAAAGACGGGGCTGGGAATCAGCCCCAGCATTTT. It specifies CASKDGAGNQPQHF.

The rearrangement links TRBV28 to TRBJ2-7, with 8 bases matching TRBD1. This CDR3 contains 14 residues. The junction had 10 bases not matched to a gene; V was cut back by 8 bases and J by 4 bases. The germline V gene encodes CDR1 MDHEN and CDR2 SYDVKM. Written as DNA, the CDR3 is TGTGCCAGCCGTAGGGGGGACAGGTTATACGAGCAGTACTTC. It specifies CASRRGDRLYEQYF.

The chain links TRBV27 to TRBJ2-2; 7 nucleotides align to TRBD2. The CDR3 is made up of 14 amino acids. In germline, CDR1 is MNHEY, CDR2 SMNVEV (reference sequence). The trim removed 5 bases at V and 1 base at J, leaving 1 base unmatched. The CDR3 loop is CASSGGENTGELFF. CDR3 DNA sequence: TGTGCCAGCAGTGGGGGGGAGAACACCGGGGAGCTGTTTTTT.

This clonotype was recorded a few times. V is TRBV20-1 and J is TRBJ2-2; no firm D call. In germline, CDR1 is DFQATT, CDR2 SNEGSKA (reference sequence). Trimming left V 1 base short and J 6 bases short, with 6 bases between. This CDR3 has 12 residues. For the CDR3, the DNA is TGCAGTGCTAGAGCCGGCCCCGGGGAGCTGTTTTTT. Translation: CSARAGPGELFF.